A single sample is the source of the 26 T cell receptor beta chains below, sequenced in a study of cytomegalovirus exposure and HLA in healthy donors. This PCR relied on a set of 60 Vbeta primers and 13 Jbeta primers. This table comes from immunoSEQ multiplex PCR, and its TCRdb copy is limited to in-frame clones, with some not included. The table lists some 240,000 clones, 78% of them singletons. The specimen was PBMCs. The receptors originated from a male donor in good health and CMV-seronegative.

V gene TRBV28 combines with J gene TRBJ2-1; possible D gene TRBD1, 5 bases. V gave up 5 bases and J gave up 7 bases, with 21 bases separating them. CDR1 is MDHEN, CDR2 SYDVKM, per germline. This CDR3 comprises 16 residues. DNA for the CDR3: TGTGCCAGCAGTCTCCCCGGCCAGGGCGGAGAAAATGAGCAGTTCTTC. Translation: CASSLPGQGGENEQFF. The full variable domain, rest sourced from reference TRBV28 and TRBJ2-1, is DVKVTQSSRYLVKRTGEKVFLECVQDMDHENMFWYRQDPGLGLRLIYFSYDVKMKEKGDIPEGYSVSREKKERFSLILESASTNQTSMYLCASSLPGQGGENEQFFGPGTRLTVL.

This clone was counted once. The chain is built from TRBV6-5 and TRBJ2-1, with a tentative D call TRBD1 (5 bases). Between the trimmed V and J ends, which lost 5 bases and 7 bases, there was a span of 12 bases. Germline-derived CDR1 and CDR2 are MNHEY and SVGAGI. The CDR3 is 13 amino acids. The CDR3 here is CASSSRGWNEQFF. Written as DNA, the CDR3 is TGTGCCAGCAGTAGTAGGGGATGGAATGAGCAGTTCTTC.

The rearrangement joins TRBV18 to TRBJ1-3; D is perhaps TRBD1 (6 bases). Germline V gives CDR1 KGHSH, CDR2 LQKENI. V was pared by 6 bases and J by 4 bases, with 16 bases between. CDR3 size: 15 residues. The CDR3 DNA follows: TGTGCCAGCTCTTCATCTCCTGACAGGGGAAACACCATATATTTT. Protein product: CASSSSPDRGNTIYF.

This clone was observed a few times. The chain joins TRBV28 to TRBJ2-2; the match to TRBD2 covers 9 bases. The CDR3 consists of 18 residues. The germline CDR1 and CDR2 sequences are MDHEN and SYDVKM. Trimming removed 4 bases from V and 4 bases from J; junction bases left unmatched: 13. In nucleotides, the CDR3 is TGTGCCAGCAGTTCCCTGGGGCTAGCGGGGTCCCTCACCGGGGAGCTGTTTTTT. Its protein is CASSSLGLAGSLTGELFF.

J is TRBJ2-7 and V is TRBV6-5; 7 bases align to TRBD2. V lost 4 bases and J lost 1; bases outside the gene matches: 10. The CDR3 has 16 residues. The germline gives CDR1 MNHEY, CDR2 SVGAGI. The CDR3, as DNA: TGTGCCAGCAGTTCCCCCCTGACTAGCCCGTCCTACGAGCAGTACTTC. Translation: CASSSPLTSPSYEQYF.

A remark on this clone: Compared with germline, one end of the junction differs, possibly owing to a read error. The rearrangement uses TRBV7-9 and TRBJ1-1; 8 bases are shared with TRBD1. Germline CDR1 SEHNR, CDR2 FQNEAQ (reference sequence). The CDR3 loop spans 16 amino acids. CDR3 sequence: CSSSLAGAGGRTEAFF. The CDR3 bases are TGTTCCAGCAGCTTAGCGGGTGCAGGGGGCAGGACTGAAGCTTTCTTT.

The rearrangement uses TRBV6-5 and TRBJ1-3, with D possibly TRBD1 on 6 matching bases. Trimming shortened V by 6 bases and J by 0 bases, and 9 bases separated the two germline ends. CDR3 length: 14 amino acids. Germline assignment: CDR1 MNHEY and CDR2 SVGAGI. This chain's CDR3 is CASSLGGSGNTIYF. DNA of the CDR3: TGTGCCAGCAGCTTAGGGGGCTCTGGAAACACCATATATTTT.

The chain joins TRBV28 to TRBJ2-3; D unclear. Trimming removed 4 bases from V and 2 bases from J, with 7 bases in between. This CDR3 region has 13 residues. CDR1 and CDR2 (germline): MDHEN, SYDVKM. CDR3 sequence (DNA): TGTGCCAGCAGTTCAGAAATCACAGATACGCAGTATTTT. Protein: CASSSEITDTQYF.

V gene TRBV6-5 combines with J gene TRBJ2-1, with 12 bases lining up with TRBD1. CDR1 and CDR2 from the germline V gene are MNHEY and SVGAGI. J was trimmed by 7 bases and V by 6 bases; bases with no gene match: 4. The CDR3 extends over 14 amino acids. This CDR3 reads CASRWDRGPNEQFF. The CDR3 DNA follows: TGTGCCAGCAGATGGGACAGGGGGCCGAATGAGCAGTTCTTC.

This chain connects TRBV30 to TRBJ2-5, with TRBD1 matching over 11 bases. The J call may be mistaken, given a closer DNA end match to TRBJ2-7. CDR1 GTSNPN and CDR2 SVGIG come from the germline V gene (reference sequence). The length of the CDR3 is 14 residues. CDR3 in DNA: TGTGCCTGGGGCAGGGACAGGGGGTACTACGAGCAGTACTTC. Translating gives CAWGRDRGYYEQYF.

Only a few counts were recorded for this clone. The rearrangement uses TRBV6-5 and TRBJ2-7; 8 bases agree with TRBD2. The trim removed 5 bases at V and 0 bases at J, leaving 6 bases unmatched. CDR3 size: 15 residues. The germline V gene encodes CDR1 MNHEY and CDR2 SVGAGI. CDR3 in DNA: TGTGCCAGCAGTAAATTTACTAGCGGCTCCTACGAGCAGTACTTC. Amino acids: CASSKFTSGSYEQYF.

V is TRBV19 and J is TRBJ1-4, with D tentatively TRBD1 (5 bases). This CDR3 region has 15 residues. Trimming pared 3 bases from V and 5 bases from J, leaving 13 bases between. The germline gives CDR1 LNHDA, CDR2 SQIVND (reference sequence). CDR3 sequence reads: CASSIGRAGNEKLFF. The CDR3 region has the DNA TGTGCCAGTAGTATCGGCAGGGCCGGGAATGAAAAACTGTTTTTT.

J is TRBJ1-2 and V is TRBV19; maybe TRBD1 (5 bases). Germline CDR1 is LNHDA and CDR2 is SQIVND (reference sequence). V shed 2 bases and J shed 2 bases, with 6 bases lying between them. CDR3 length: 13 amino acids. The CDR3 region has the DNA TGTGCCAGTAGTATACCAGGGAACTATGGCTACACCTTC. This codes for CASSIPGNYGYTF.

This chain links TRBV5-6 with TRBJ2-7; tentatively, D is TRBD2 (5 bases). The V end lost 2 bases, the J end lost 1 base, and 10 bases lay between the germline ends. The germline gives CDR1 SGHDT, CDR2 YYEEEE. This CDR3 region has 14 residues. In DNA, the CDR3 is TGTGCCAGCAGCTTACGAGGGAATTCCTACGAGCAGTACTTC. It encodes CASSLRGNSYEQYF.

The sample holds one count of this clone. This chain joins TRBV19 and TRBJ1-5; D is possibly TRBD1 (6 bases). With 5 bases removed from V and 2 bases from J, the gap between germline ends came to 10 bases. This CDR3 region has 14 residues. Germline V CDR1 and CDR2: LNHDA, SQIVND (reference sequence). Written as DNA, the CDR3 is TGTGCCAGTAGTCAGGGGTTACGCAATCAGCCCCAGCATTTT. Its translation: CASSQGLRNQPQHF.

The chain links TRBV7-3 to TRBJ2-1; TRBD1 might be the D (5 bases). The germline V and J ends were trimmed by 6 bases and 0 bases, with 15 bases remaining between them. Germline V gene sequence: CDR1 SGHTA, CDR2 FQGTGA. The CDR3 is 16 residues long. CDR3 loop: CASSPRRTGSYNEQFF. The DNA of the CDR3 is TGTGCCAGCAGTCCCCGGAGAACAGGCTCCTACAATGAGCAGTTCTTC.

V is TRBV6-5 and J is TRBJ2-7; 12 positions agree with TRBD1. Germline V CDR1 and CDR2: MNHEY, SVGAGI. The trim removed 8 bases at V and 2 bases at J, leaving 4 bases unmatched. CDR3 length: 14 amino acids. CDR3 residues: CASGGTGGAYEQYF. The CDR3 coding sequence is TGTGCCAGCGGGGGGACAGGGGGCGCCTACGAGCAGTACTTC.

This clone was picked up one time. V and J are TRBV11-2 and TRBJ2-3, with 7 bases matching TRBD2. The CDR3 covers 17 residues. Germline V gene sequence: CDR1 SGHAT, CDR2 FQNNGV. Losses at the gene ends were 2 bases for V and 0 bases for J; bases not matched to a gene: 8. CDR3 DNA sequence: TGTGCCAGCAGCTTACTCCTAGCGGCCTCTAGCACAGATACGCAGTATTTT. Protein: CASSLLLAASSTDTQYF.

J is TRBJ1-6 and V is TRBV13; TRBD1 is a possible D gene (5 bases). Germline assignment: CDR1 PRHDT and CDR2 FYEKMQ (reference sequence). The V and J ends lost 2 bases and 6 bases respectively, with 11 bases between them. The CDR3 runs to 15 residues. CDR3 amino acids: CASSLWSGSNSPLHF. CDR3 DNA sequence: TGTGCCAGCAGCTTATGGTCAGGGTCTAATTCACCCCTCCACTTT.

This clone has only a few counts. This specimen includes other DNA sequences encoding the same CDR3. CDR3 sequence (DNA): TGTGCCAGCAGCTTAGGTCTAGCGGGAGGAGCAGGAGAGACCCAGTACTTC. This translates into CASSLGLAGGAGETQYF. The chain carries TRBV13 and TRBJ2-5; 11 nucleotides line up with TRBD2. Germline CDR1 PRHDT, CDR2 FYEKMQ (reference sequence). This CDR3 is 17 amino acids long. V dropped 0 bases and J dropped 4; count of bases not matched to a gene: 7.

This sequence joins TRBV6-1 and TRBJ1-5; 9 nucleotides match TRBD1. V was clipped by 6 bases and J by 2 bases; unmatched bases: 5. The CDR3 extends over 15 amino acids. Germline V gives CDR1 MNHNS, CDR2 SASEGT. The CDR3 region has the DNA TGTGCCAGCAGGAACCGGGACAGGGGCAATCAGCCCCAGCATTTT. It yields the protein CASRNRDRGNQPQHF.

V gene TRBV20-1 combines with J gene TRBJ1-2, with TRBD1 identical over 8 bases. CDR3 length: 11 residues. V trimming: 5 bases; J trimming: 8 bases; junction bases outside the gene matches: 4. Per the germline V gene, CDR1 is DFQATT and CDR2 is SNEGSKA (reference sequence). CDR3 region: CSALQGEGYTF. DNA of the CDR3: TGCAGTGCTTTACAGGGGGAAGGCTACACCTTC.

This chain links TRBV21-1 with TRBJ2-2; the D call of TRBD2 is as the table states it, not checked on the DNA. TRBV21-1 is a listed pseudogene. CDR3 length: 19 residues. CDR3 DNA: TGTGCCAGCAGCAATAACCGGGGATCAGCGGGAGATCGTACCGGGGAGCTGTTTTTT. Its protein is CASSNNRGSAGDRTGELFF.

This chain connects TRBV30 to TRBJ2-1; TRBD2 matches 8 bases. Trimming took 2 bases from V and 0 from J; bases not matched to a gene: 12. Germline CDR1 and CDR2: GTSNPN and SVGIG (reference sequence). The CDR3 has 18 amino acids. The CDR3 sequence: CAWSRLAGNPSSYNEQFF. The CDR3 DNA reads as TGTGCCTGGAGTCGGCTAGCGGGTAACCCGAGCTCCTACAATGAGCAGTTCTTC.

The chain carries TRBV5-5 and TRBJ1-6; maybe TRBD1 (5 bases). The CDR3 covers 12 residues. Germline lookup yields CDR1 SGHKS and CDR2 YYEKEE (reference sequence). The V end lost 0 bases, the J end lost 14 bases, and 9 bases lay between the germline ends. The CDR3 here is CASSLGGDSLHF. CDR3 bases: TGTGCCAGCAGCTTGGGGGGGGATTCCCTCCACTTT.

The DNA for the CDR3 is TGTGCCAGCAGCTTAGGGGTTGGCGCGGGAGTATACGGAGAGACCCAGTACTTC. This sequence encodes CASSLGVGAGVYGETQYF. The chain combines TRBV7-9 with TRBJ2-5; 7 bases match TRBD2. V gave up 1 base and J gave up 4 bases; unmatched junction bases: 15. The germline gives CDR1 SEHNR, CDR2 FQNEAQ (reference sequence). This CDR3 has 18 amino acids.